This T cell receptor beta chain comes out of a study of blood T cell repertoires in COVID-19. Overall study context: Some COVID-19 samples were acute and others convalescent; all came from the United States, Italy and Spain. Sample material is recorded as cDNA or gDNA derived from T cells, B-cell-depleted T cells, or PBMCs.

The ends lost 3 bases at V and 4 bases at J; junction bases unmatched: 7. This CDR3 has 15 residues. Germline CDR1 and CDR2: LGHNA and YSLEER. The data were produced by immunoSEQ multiplex PCR, yet TCRdb's version contains in-frame clones alone and is incomplete. This table holds 80,000 to 100,000 clones, roughly 80% found once. The clonotype comes from a man aged 55 to 69 with acute or convalescent COVID-19. The chain employs TRBV4-3 and TRBJ1-2, with 8 nucleotides matching TRBD1. Material for sequencing was peripheral blood. CDR3 DNA sequence: TGCGCCAGCAGCCAGAGCAGGGGGCAGGCCTATGGCTACACCTTC. Encoded protein: CASSQSRGQAYGYTF.